Below are 28 T cell receptor beta chains sequenced from a single sample in a study of PD-1 blockade in mismatch repair-deficient tumors. Produced via immunoSEQ multiplex PCR; TCRdb's table is partial and in-frame only. Among some 97,000 clones listed, approximately 80% were seen once. Here the sequenced sample was peripheral blood, taken approximately 35 weeks after starting pembrolizumab. These receptors were obtained from an adult with mismatch repair-deficient cancer.

This chain's CDR3 is CASSPRRTYSSYEQYF. CDR3 DNA: TGTGCCAGCAGCCCCAGGAGGACCTACAGCTCCTACGAGCAGTACTTC. V gene TRBV11-3 combines with J gene TRBJ2-7, with D possibly TRBD2 on 5 matching bases. Germline V gene data show CDR1 as SGHNT and CDR2 as YENEEA. The CDR3 consists of 16 residues. The ends were cut back, 5 bases at V and 0 bases at J, with 17 bases in the middle.

The rearrangement uses TRBV30 and TRBJ1-4; possible D gene TRBD1, 6 bases. Germline V gene sequence: CDR1 GTSNPN, CDR2 SVGIG (reference sequence). CDR3 length equals 14 residues. V gave up 4 bases and J gave up 8 bases, with 17 bases separating them. CDR3 in DNA: TGTGCCTGGATCCCTCAGGGGCTCAGGGAAAAACTGTTTTTT. Amino acid sequence: CAWIPQGLREKLFF.

The rearrangement links TRBV7-6 to TRBJ2-7, with 10 positions matching TRBD2. The CDR3 runs 15 residues. V shed 5 bases, J shed 2 bases, and the junction held 6 bases outside the gene matches. Germline V gives CDR1 SGHVS, CDR2 FNYEAQ. The CDR3 bases are TGTGCCAGCAGCAACCTAGCGGGGGCCCCCTACGAGCAGTACTTC. It is translated as CASSNLAGAPYEQYF.

The CDR3 loop is CASSHRSTGTGSYEQYF. CDR3 nucleotides: TGTGCCAGCAGCCACCGGTCAACCGGGACAGGGAGCTACGAGCAGTACTTC. The rearrangement joins TRBV7-9 to TRBJ2-7; TRBD1 agrees at 9 bases. CDR1 is SEHNR and CDR2 is FQNEAQ in the germline V gene (reference sequence). CDR3 size: 17 residues. Trimming at V came to 5 bases and at J to 3 bases, leaving 14 bases not matched to a gene.

This chain links TRBV29-1 with TRBJ1-4; 8 nucleotides agree with TRBD1. The CDR3 length is 16 residues. Germline V gene lookup returns CDR1 SQVTM and CDR2 ANQGSEA. The V and J ends lost 0 bases and 7 bases, in that order; junction bases with no gene match: 10. This CDR3 reads CSVEDSIQGVGEKLFF. DNA for the CDR3: TGCAGCGTTGAAGATTCCATACAGGGGGTGGGTGAAAAACTGTTTTTT. The whole variable domain, remainder taken from reference TRBV29-1 and TRBJ1-4, is SAVISQKPSRDICQRGTSLTIQCQVDSQVTMMFWYRQQPGQSLTLIATANQGSEATYESGFVIDKFPISRPNLTFSTLTVSNMSPEDSSIYLCSVEDSIQGVGEKLFFGSGTQLSVL.

V usage is TRBV30 and J usage is TRBJ1-1; the D is unclear. This CDR3 has 12 residues. The V gene lost 4 bases and the J gene lost 2 bases, with 8 bases spanning the gap. The germline V gene encodes CDR1 GTSNPN and CDR2 SVGIG (reference sequence). CDR3 nucleotide sequence: TGTGCCTGGATGCAGGTTAACACTGAAGCTTTCTTT. Amino acid sequence: CAWMQVNTEAFF.

V is TRBV6-6 and J is TRBJ2-3; the D is unclear. The CDR3 covers 13 residues. V lost 8 bases and J lost 1, with 10 bases in between. Germline V gene data show CDR1 as MNHNY and CDR2 as SVGAGI (reference sequence). CDR3: CASGSDGTDTQYF. For the CDR3, the DNA is TGTGCCAGCGGCAGCGATGGCACAGATACGCAGTATTTT.

At least ten counts were recorded for this clone. The chain links TRBV4-1 to TRBJ2-6; 7 bases are shared with TRBD1. The CDR3 consists of 20 residues. Germline V gene data show CDR1 as MGHRA and CDR2 as YSYEKL. After removal of 2 bases from V and 2 bases from J, the junction contained 15 bases not matched to a gene. This chain's CDR3 is CASSQIPIDRAITGANVLTF. Here the CDR3 DNA reads TGCGCCAGCAGCCAAATCCCCATTGACAGGGCGATAACTGGGGCCAACGTCCTGACTTTC.

This clone has just one count. This chain connects TRBV30 to TRBJ2-1; D ambiguous. V was pared by 4 bases and J by 12 bases, with 16 bases between. The length of the CDR3 is 12 residues. Per the germline V gene, CDR1 is GTSNPN and CDR2 is SVGIG (reference sequence). The CDR3 DNA is TGTGCCTGGAAAAGACCGGGTGGGGTGCAGTTCTTC. As protein: CAWKRPGGVQFF.

The chain joins TRBV5-6 to TRBJ2-7; TRBD1 matches 10 bases. Germline CDR1 SGHDT, CDR2 YYEEEE. This CDR3 is 15 amino acids long. V shed 4 bases, J shed 2 bases, and the junction held 6 bases outside the gene matches. The CDR3 is CASSPVTGGAYEQYF. CDR3 nucleotide sequence: TGTGCCAGCAGCCCGGTGACAGGGGGCGCCTACGAGCAGTACTTC.

This rearrangement joins TRBV7-9 to TRBJ1-1, with unresolved D. Germline assignment: CDR1 SEHNR and CDR2 FQNEAQ (reference sequence). The germline V and J ends were trimmed by 5 bases and 2 bases, with 12 bases remaining between them. The CDR3 is made up of 14 amino acids. The DNA for the CDR3 is TGTGCCAGCAGCAGGGTGACCGCCAACACTGAAGCTTTCTTT. Translating it yields CASSRVTANTEAFF.

This chain links TRBV7-2 with TRBJ2-1; 16 bases map to TRBD2. There are 19 residues in the CDR3. The J segment lost 3 bases and the V segment lost 5 bases, leaving 10 bases of the junction unmatched. Germline assignment: CDR1 SGHTA and CDR2 FQGNSA. In nucleotides, the CDR3 is TGTGCCAGCAGCACGGGACTAGCGGGAGGGGGGACGGGCTACAATGAGCAGTTCTTC. Translation gives CASSTGLAGGGTGYNEQFF.

This clone occurred a few times. This sequence joins TRBV5-8 and TRBJ1-1, with 9 bases aligning to TRBD1. There are 15 residues in the CDR3. V trimming: 5 bases; J trimming: 1 base; junction bases outside the gene matches: 6. Per germline, CDR1 SGHTS and CDR2 YDEGEE. CDR3: CASSPGQGKNTEAFF. The CDR3, as DNA: TGTGCCAGCAGTCCCGGACAGGGGAAGAACACTGAAGCTTTCTTT.

The chain recombines TRBV5-6 with TRBJ1-5; D is perhaps TRBD1 (5 bases). This CDR3 is built from 15 residues. V lost 4 bases and J lost 6, with 17 bases in between. The germline V gene encodes CDR1 SGHDT and CDR2 YYEEEE. The CDR3 loop is CASSRRDGFAQPQHF. CDR3 DNA sequence: TGTGCCAGCAGCCGCCGGGACGGCTTCGCTCAGCCCCAGCATTTT.

This rearrangement joins TRBV27 to TRBJ2-7, with 9 nucleotides matching TRBD2. CDR1 is MNHEY and CDR2 is SMNVEV in the germline V gene (reference sequence). Trimming took 1 base from V and 4 from J; bases not matched to a gene: 5. The CDR3 runs 15 residues. The CDR3: CASSLLAGEKYEQYF. The CDR3 bases are TGTGCCAGCAGTTTATTAGCGGGAGAGAAATACGAGCAGTACTTC.

The CDR3 reads CASSHQEGMAGGRDEQFF. DNA of the CDR3: TGTGCCAGCAGCCATCAAGAAGGAATGGCGGGAGGTAGGGATGAGCAGTTCTTC. V usage is TRBV4-2 and J usage is TRBJ2-1; 8 positions agree with TRBD2. V lost 3 bases, J lost 8 bases, and 18 bases stayed unmatched. The CDR3 extends over 18 amino acids. Germline lookup yields CDR1 LGHNA and CDR2 YNFKEQ.

The V call is TRBV29-1, the J call TRBJ2-7, with D tentatively TRBD1 or TRBD2 (5 bases each). The ends were cut back, 7 bases at V and 2 bases at J, with 24 bases in the middle. This CDR3 region has 16 residues. Germline loops: CDR1 SQVTM, CDR2 ANQGSEA. The DNA for the CDR3 is TGCAGCGCCTCGGGGCAGGGAAGTTTGAGAACCTACGAGCAGTACTTC. This gives the protein CSASGQGSLRTYEQYF.

The V and J genes are TRBV27 and TRBJ2-7, with 10 nucleotides matching TRBD1. The junction had 11 bases not matched to a gene; V was cut back by 3 bases and J by 3 bases. The V gene's germline CDR1 is MNHEY and CDR2 SMNVEV (reference sequence). The CDR3 loop spans 17 amino acids. The CDR3 DNA is TGTGCCAGCAGTTTGGGTCCCTTGAGGACAGGGGGCTACGAGCAGTACTTC. Translated, it gives CASSLGPLRTGGYEQYF.

The chain carries TRBV11-2 and TRBJ2-7; 8 positions agree with TRBD1. Unmatched junction bases numbered 6, after V lost 4 bases and J lost 1 base. Germline values: CDR1 SGHAT, CDR2 FQNNGV. The CDR3 extends over 15 amino acids. The CDR3 coding sequence is TGTGCCAGCAGCTCTGGACAGGGTTTTTCCTACGAGCAGTACTTC. Its translation is CASSSGQGFSYEQYF.

The chain joins TRBV9 to TRBJ2-7, with D possibly being TRBD2 (6 bases). This CDR3 region has 15 residues. Trimming stripped 0 bases from V and 7 bases from J, with 17 bases between. Germline loops: CDR1 SGDLS, CDR2 YYNGEE. CDR3 residues: CASSVGAGLRWEQYF. In DNA, the CDR3 is TGTGCCAGCAGCGTAGGGGCGGGGCTCCGATGGGAGCAGTACTTC.

The genes are TRBV5-6 and TRBJ1-4, with 8 bases fitting TRBD1. The CDR3 totals 14 residues. The V gene end was trimmed by 4 bases and the J gene end by 7 bases; junction bases not matched to a gene: 6. From germline, CDR1 is SGHDT and CDR2 YYEEEE. The CDR3 sequence: CASSPTGDGEKLFF. DNA for the CDR3: TGTGCCAGCAGCCCGACAGGGGATGGTGAAAAACTGTTTTTT.

The CDR3: CASSQGTGSSYEQYF. In DNA, the CDR3 is TGTGCCAGCAGCCAGGGGACAGGGAGCTCCTACGAGCAGTACTTC. The V call is TRBV14, the J call TRBJ2-7; 9 bases align to TRBD1. CDR3 size: 15 residues. With V trimmed by 3 bases and J by 0 bases, 3 bases remained unmatched. Germline V CDR1 and CDR2: SGHDN, FVKESK.

The rearrangement links TRBV5-6 to TRBJ2-1, with D perhaps matching TRBD1 or TRBD2 (5 bases each). Germline V gene data show CDR1 as SGHDT and CDR2 as YYEEEE. This CDR3 comprises 14 residues. With 4 bases removed from V and 8 bases from J, the gap between germline ends came to 16 bases. Here the CDR3 reads CASSPGLAIHEQFF. Here the CDR3 DNA reads TGTGCCAGCAGCCCAGGGCTAGCTATCCATGAGCAGTTCTTC.

The V and J genes are TRBV6-6 and TRBJ1-3; D unclear. The CDR3 extends over 11 amino acids. The germline V gene has CDR1 MNHNY and CDR2 SVGAGI (reference sequence). The CDR3 coding sequence is TGTGGCGTCCTTTGGGGAAACACCATATATTTT. Protein: CGVLWGNTIYF.

The chain recombines TRBV7-9 with TRBJ2-6, with D tentatively TRBD2 (5 bases). V shed 4 bases and J shed 3 bases, with 16 bases lying between them. The CDR3 has 17 residues. Germline lookup yields CDR1 SEHNR and CDR2 FQNEAQ (reference sequence). The CDR3 DNA reads as TGTGCCAGCAGCTCATACCGGGGTTACGGTGGGGCCAACGTCCTGACTTTC. Translated: CASSSYRGYGGANVLTF.

This clone was seen once. The chain uses TRBV7-9 and TRBJ1-1; maybe TRBD1 (5 bases). Germline values: CDR1 SEHNR, CDR2 FQNEAQ (reference sequence). The CDR3 sequence is 15 residues long. V was cut by 5 bases and J by 3 bases, with 16 bases left in between. The CDR3: CASSLPGGSDTEAFF. Written as DNA, the CDR3 is TGTGCCAGCAGCCTCCCCGGGGGGAGTGACACTGAAGCTTTCTTT.

CDR3 loop: CASSLWDEQFF. Written as DNA, the CDR3 is TGTGCCAGCAGCCTCTGGGATGAGCAGTTCTTC. The chain links TRBV7-2 to TRBJ2-1; D is unresolved. The CDR3 consists of 11 residues. V shed 5 bases and J shed 8 bases, with 7 bases lying between them. Germline lookup yields CDR1 SGHTA and CDR2 FQGNSA. The full variable domain, in which reference TRBV7-2 and TRBJ2-1 provide the parts outside the CDR3, is GAGVSQSPSNKVTEKGKDVELRCDPISGHTALYWYRQSLGQGLEFLIYFQGNSAPDKSGLPSDRFSAERTGGSVSTLTIQRTQQEDSAVYLCASSLWDEQFFGPGTRLTVL.

J is TRBJ2-7 and V is TRBV7-3; 10 bases agree with TRBD1. The CDR3 spans 14 residues. V dropped 6 bases and J dropped 4; count of bases not matched to a gene: 6. CDR1 SGHTA and CDR2 FQGTGA come from the germline V gene. Written as DNA, the CDR3 is TGTGCCAGCAGTCCGGGACAGGGGAAATACGAGCAGTACTTC. Translating gives CASSPGQGKYEQYF.